These 24 T cell receptor beta chains came from one sample sequenced in a study of cytomegalovirus exposure and HLA in healthy donors. Primers included in the PCR were 60 Vbeta and 13 Jbeta primers. Sequencing used immunoSEQ multiplex PCR; TCRdb keeps in-frame clones, though not all of them. The data show just over 150,000 clones, 86% seen once. Input material: PBMCs. The receptor set was obtained from a woman aged 18-29 years in good health and CMV-seronegative.

V usage is TRBV27 and J usage is TRBJ2-7; D may be TRBD2 (6 bases). This CDR3 comprises 14 residues. V was pared by 6 bases and J by 3 bases, with 15 bases between. CDR1 is MNHEY, CDR2 SMNVEV, per germline (reference sequence). The CDR3 is CASSHSGASYEQYF. CDR3 nucleotides: TGTGCCAGCAGCCATAGCGGAGCCAGCTACGAGCAGTACTTC.

This sequence joins TRBV6-5 and TRBJ1-4; no definite D call. CDR3 size: 15 residues. Germline CDR1 MNHEY, CDR2 SVGAGI. V was trimmed by 6 bases and J by 3 bases, leaving 14 bases between them. CDR3 nucleotides: TGTGCCAGCAGGTACCTTACAGATCCTAATGAAAAACTGTTTTTT. Translation: CASRYLTDPNEKLFF.

This clone was observed a handful of times. The J gene is TRBJ1-5, the V gene TRBV5-5; D unclear. Trimming shortened V by 3 bases and J by 5 bases, and 15 bases separated the two germline ends. Germline CDR1 and CDR2: SGHKS and YYEKEE (reference sequence). The CDR3 spans 15 residues. Here the CDR3 reads CASSSQSTVDQPQHF. DNA of the CDR3: TGTGCCAGCAGCTCCCAATCGACTGTAGATCAGCCCCAGCATTTT.

The chain joins TRBV6-1 to TRBJ2-7, with TRBD1 matching over 10 bases. Losses at the gene ends were 2 bases for V and 2 bases for J; bases not matched to a gene: 9. Germline CDR1 and CDR2: MNHNS and SASEGT. The CDR3 loop spans 17 amino acids. CDR3 bases: TGTGCCAGCAGTGAATTGGTGTTTGGGACAGGGGCCTACGAGCAGTACTTC. Its translation: CASSELVFGTGAYEQYF.

The chain's CDR3 is CASSPPLVSYEQYF. The DNA of the CDR3 is TGTGCCAGCAGCCCCCCTCTCGTCTCCTACGAGCAGTACTTC. The V and J genes are TRBV21-1 and TRBJ2-7; no check of the table's D call, TRBD2, against the DNA was made. TRBV21-1 is reported as a pseudogene. The CDR3 totals 14 residues.

J is TRBJ2-5 and V is TRBV6-1, with D possibly being TRBD1 (5 bases). Near its end, the DNA agrees better with TRBJ2-7, so the J call may be wrong. The CDR3 is made up of 12 amino acids. CDR1 and CDR2 from the germline V gene are MNHNS and SASEGT. CDR3 protein: CALWSRVYEQYF. The CDR3 DNA sequence: TGTGCCCTATGGTCCAGGGTCTACGAGCAGTACTTC.

The rearrangement uses TRBV7-9 and TRBJ2-3, with unresolved D. Germline V gene sequence: CDR1 SEHNR, CDR2 FQNEAQ (reference sequence). Trimming stripped 5 bases from V and 8 bases from J, with 14 bases between. The CDR3 consists of 13 residues. CDR3 residues: CASSPPGDTTQYF. In DNA, the CDR3 is TGTGCCAGCAGCCCCCCCGGCGACACTACGCAGTATTTT.

The CDR3 spells CASSGQAYTDTQYF. For the CDR3, the DNA is TGTGCCAGTAGTGGACAGGCCTACACAGATACGCAGTATTTT. The rearrangement uses TRBV19 and TRBJ2-3, with TRBD1 matching over 7 bases. Trimming took 5 bases from V and 2 from J; bases not matched to a gene: 4. There are 14 residues in the CDR3. Germline CDR1 and CDR2: LNHDA and SQIVND (reference sequence).

This clone was recorded a few times. The chain joins TRBV6-6 to TRBJ1-1, with no clear D. The CDR3 totals 13 residues. The V end was cut by 8 bases, the J end by 1 base, with 11 bases between. Germline-derived CDR1 and CDR2 are MNHNY and SVGAGI (reference sequence). The CDR3 region has the DNA TGTGCCAGCGGCCTTAAATCGAACACTGAAGCTTTCTTT. It translates to CASGLKSNTEAFF.

The chain uses TRBV29-1 and TRBJ2-5, with 8 bases identical to TRBD1. Trimming removed 5 bases from V and 4 bases from J; junction bases left unmatched: 6. Germline CDR1 is SQVTM and CDR2 is ANQGSEA. The CDR3 is 13 residues long. This chain's CDR3 is CSVRTGKGETQYF. CDR3 in DNA: TGCAGCGTTCGGACAGGGAAGGGAGAGACCCAGTACTTC.

V usage is TRBV9 and J usage is TRBJ1-4, with TRBD1 identical over 7 bases. V shed 0 bases and J 9 bases; nucleotides not matched to a gene: 5. The CDR3 is made up of 14 amino acids. Germline V gene data show CDR1 as SGDLS and CDR2 as YYNGEE. The CDR3 is CASSVGQGHQKLFF. DNA of the CDR3: TGTGCCAGCAGCGTAGGACAGGGCCATCAAAAACTGTTTTTT.

The chain is built from TRBV19 and TRBJ2-3, with TRBD1 as a possible D gene (6 bases). Per the germline V gene, CDR1 is LNHDA and CDR2 is SQIVND (reference sequence). The CDR3 sequence is 13 residues long. Trimming removed 4 bases at V and 3 bases at J, with 8 bases between. The CDR3: CASSTGHTDTQYF. CDR3 nucleotides: TGTGCCAGTAGTACGGGACATACAGATACGCAGTATTTT.

J is TRBJ2-7 and V is TRBV7-8; 7 bases line up with TRBD2. J was trimmed by 1 base and V by 7 bases; bases with no gene match: 7. Germline lookup yields CDR1 SGHVS and CDR2 FQNEAQ. The CDR3 has 14 residues. The CDR3 region is CASNEKGLSYEQYF. CDR3 DNA: TGTGCCAGCAACGAAAAGGGACTATCCTACGAGCAGTACTTC.

This chain links TRBV5-4 with TRBJ2-7, with D uncertain. CDR1 is SGHNT and CDR2 is YYREEE in the germline V gene (reference sequence). The CDR3 is 11 amino acids. V was cut by 0 bases and J by 6 bases, with 4 bases left in between. The CDR3 bases are TGTGCCAGCAGCTTGGATAGCGAGCAGTACTTC. It encodes CASSLDSEQYF.

The rearrangement links TRBV4-1 to TRBJ2-1; maybe TRBD2 (6 bases). CDR1 and CDR2 (germline): MGHRA, YSYEKL. Trimming shortened V by 1 base and J by 2 bases, and 6 bases separated the two germline ends. The CDR3 extends over 14 amino acids. In DNA form, the CDR3 reads TGCGCCAGCAGCCAAGGGGGGGCCTACAATGAGCAGTTCTTC. This codes for CASSQGGAYNEQFF.

The V gene is TRBV28, the J gene TRBJ1-2, with D unresolved. The germline V and J ends were trimmed by 3 bases and 4 bases, with 21 bases remaining between them. The CDR3 is 17 amino acids. Germline values: CDR1 MDHEN, CDR2 SYDVKM. The CDR3 spells CASSFPLGRELGYGYTF. CDR3 coding DNA: TGTGCCAGCAGTTTTCCGCTAGGTAGGGAACTAGGCTATGGCTACACCTTC.

The chain couples TRBV11-2 to TRBJ2-3; 8 bases line up with TRBD2. The junction had 13 bases not matched to a gene; V was cut back by 4 bases and J by 4 bases. The CDR3 loop spans 17 amino acids. CDR1 is SGHAT and CDR2 is FQNNGV in the germline V gene. As DNA, the CDR3 is TGTGCCAGCAGCTCCAGGACTAGCCCCATACGAGCAGATACGCAGTATTTT. Its translation: CASSSRTSPIRADTQYF.

The chain joins TRBV27 to TRBJ2-3, with TRBD2 matching 7 bases. CDR1 MNHEY and CDR2 SMNVEV come from the germline V gene (reference sequence). Trimming took 1 base from V and 1 from J; bases not matched to a gene: 8. The CDR3 covers 17 residues. The CDR3 spells CASSLYFSGAGTDTQYF. For the CDR3, the DNA is TGTGCCAGCAGTTTATATTTCAGCGGGGCAGGCACAGATACGCAGTATTTT.

The chain recombines TRBV9 with TRBJ2-2; 7 bases are shared with TRBD2. The V and J ends lost 3 bases and 3 bases, in that order; junction bases with no gene match: 8. The germline V gene encodes CDR1 SGDLS and CDR2 YYNGEE. This CDR3 region has 16 residues. CDR3 sequence (DNA): TGTGCCAGCAGCGGGGCGGGAGTCGAATACACCGGGGAGCTGTTTTTT. Translation gives CASSGAGVEYTGELFF.

V and J are TRBV28 and TRBJ1-5; no clear D. Germline CDR1 is MDHEN and CDR2 is SYDVKM. V lost 4 bases to trimming and J lost 6 bases, with 10 bases between them. The CDR3 covers 13 residues. CDR3: CASSSRSFQPQHF. DNA for the CDR3: TGTGCCAGCAGTTCGCGATCGTTTCAGCCCCAGCATTTT.

This chain joins TRBV14 and TRBJ2-1; D is possibly TRBD2 (5 bases). The CDR3 spans 12 residues. Germline values: CDR1 SGHDN, CDR2 FVKESK. Trimming pared 1 base from V and 12 bases from J, leaving 10 bases between. As DNA, the CDR3 is TGTGCCAGCAGCCAAGGTCTAGCTGTGCAGTTCTTC. Its translation: CASSQGLAVQFF.

The V call is TRBV9, the J call TRBJ2-7; 8 bases are shared with TRBD1. In germline, CDR1 is SGDLS, CDR2 YYNGEE. The V segment lost 6 bases and the J segment 5 bases; nucleotides outside the gene matches: 10. This CDR3 is 14 amino acids long. CDR3 amino acids: CASNRGQAADEQYF. In DNA form, the CDR3 reads TGTGCCAGCAACAGGGGACAGGCTGCCGACGAGCAGTACTTC. Complete variable domain (other parts from reference TRBV9 and TRBJ2-7): DSGVTQTPKHLITATGQRVTLRCSPRSGDLSVYWYQQSLDQGLQFLIQYYNGEERAKGNILERFSAQQFPDLHSELNLSSLELGDSALYFCASNRGQAADEQYFGPGTRLTVT.

This sequence joins TRBV2 and TRBJ2-7, with D tentatively TRBD2 (6 bases). From germline, CDR1 is SNHLY and CDR2 FYNNEI. This CDR3 region has 14 residues. The V end lost 8 bases, the J end lost 7 bases, and 21 bases lay between the germline ends. The CDR3 loop is CASFRRGGWWEQYF. For the CDR3, the DNA is TGTGCCAGCTTTAGGCGGGGAGGATGGTGGGAGCAGTACTTC.

This chain links TRBV11-3 with TRBJ2-1; 7 bases are a match to TRBD2. This CDR3 is 16 amino acids long. Germline V CDR1 and CDR2: SGHNT, YENEEA. The V segment lost 5 bases and the J segment 2 bases; nucleotides outside the gene matches: 9. The CDR3 sequence: CASSQREGPPYNEQFF. CDR3 nucleotide sequence: TGTGCCAGCAGCCAAAGGGAGGGACCTCCCTACAATGAGCAGTTCTTC.